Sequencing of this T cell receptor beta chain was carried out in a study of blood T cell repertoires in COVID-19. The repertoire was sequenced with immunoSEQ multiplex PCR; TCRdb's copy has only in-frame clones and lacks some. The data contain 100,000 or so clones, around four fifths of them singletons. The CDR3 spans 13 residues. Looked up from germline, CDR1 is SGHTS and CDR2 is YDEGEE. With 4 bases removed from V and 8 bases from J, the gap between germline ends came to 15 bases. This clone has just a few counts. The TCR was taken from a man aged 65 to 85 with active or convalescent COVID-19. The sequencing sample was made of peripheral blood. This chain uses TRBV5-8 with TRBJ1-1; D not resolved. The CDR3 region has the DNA TGTGCCAGCAGCCGTTCCGAAAACAGAGAAGCTTTCTTT. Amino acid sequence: CASSRSENREAFF.